The sequence of this T cell receptor beta chain was determined in a study of cytomegalovirus exposure and HLA in healthy donors. Study findings and constraints: There were under 200 TCR beta chains listed as cytomegalovirus-associated. Another analysis was done later, and it associated 17,000 or so TCR beta sequences with HLA alleles at 0.05 false discovery rate.

The trim removed 4 bases at V and 7 bases at J, leaving 10 bases unmatched. Per germline, CDR1 SGDLS and CDR2 YYNGEE. The length of the CDR3 is 15 residues. It was with 60 Vbeta and 13 Jbeta primers that the PCR ran. Sequencing was performed with immunoSEQ multiplex PCR; in TCRdb, only in-frame clones are kept and a portion is missing. The data hold some 120,000 clones, with roughly 82% observed a single time. Regarding this clone: What it recognizes is unknown.

This sequence originates from a woman aged 60 to 75 in good health and CMV-seropositive. The chain combines TRBV9 with TRBJ2-5, with 10 positions matching TRBD1. The specimen sequenced was PBMCs. For the CDR3, the DNA is TGTGCCAGCAGCATGGGACAGGGGTCAAGAGGGACCCAGTACTTC. As protein: CASSMGQGSRGTQYF.